Below, 22 T cell receptor beta chains from the same sample are listed, as sequenced in a study of PD-1 blockade in classical Hodgkin lymphoma. Time point: newly diagnosed, previously untreated cHL patient sample. Clones were read by immunoSEQ multiplex PCR, and TCRdb kept only the in-frame ones, dropping some. The repertoire holds 20,000 to 25,000 clones, with roughly 94% as singletons. What was sequenced was peripheral blood mononuclear cells (PBMCs). These receptors all stem from a human donor with classical Hodgkin lymphoma.

The chain joins TRBV5-1 to TRBJ1-3; D is undetermined. CDR3 length: 18 residues. Germline CDR1 and CDR2: SGHRS and YFSETQ. Trimming cost V 0 bases and J 0 bases, with 16 bases left between them. The CDR3 region is CASSLVGAGPYSGNTIYF. CDR3 nucleotide sequence: TGCGCCAGCAGCTTGGTGGGTGCCGGGCCCTACTCTGGAAACACCATATATTTT.

V gene TRBV6-5 combines with J gene TRBJ2-5; TRBD1 aligns across 10 bases. This CDR3 contains 14 residues. V was pared by 2 bases and J by 5 bases, with 2 bases of the junction left unmatched. Per germline, CDR1 MNHEY and CDR2 SVGAGI. CDR3: CASSYGGQGETQYF. The CDR3 nucleotides read TGTGCCAGCAGTTACGGGGGACAGGGGGAGACCCAGTACTTC.

The genes are TRBV5-1 and TRBJ2-5; TRBD2 matches at 8 bases. This CDR3 is 14 amino acids long. Germline-derived CDR1 and CDR2 are SGHRS and YFSETQ. The V segment lost 5 bases and the J segment 2 bases; nucleotides outside the gene matches: 5. The CDR3 sequence: CASSGRGGQETQYF. CDR3 DNA: TGCGCCAGCAGTGGCCGGGGGGGACAAGAGACCCAGTACTTC.

This clone showed up just once. The chain has TRBV7-2 and TRBJ1-2; the D gene is possibly TRBD1 (6 bases). CDR3 length equals 14 residues. The germline V and J ends were trimmed by 5 bases and 2 bases, with 12 bases remaining between them. The germline V gene has CDR1 SGHTA and CDR2 FQGNSA. CDR3 sequence (DNA): TGTGCCAGCAGCCCAGATCAGGGGAACTATGGCTACACCTTC. This gives the protein CASSPDQGNYGYTF. Full variable domain (missing parts from reference TRBV7-2 and TRBJ1-2): GAGVSQSPSNKVTEKGKDVELRCDPISGHTALYWYRQSLGQGLEFLIYFQGNSAPDKSGLPSDRFSAERTGGSVSTLTIQRTQQEDSAVYLCASSPDQGNYGYTFGSGTRLTVV.

This clone has only one observation. The chain is built from TRBV30 and TRBJ1-1, with TRBD1 as a possible D gene (5 bases). This CDR3 has 13 residues. Trimming pared 1 base from V and 1 base from J, leaving 7 bases between. Germline V gives CDR1 GTSNPN, CDR2 SVGIG (reference sequence). CDR3 coding DNA: TGTGCCTGGAGTGCCACAGGGAACACTGAAGCTTTCTTT. It codes for CAWSATGNTEAFF.

V gene TRBV29-1 combines with J gene TRBJ2-5; weak D call: TRBD1 (6 bases). There are 13 residues in the CDR3. CDR1 and CDR2 from the germline V gene are SQVTM and ANQGSEA. V lost 4 bases and J 1 base, leaving 10 bases between the germline ends. CDR3 region: CSVADRFQETQYF. The CDR3 nucleotides are TGCAGCGTTGCCGACAGGTTCCAAGAGACCCAGTACTTC.

CDR3 sequence: CSVTRATNEKLFF. CDR3 DNA: TGCAGCGTTACCAGGGCAACTAATGAAAAACTGTTTTTT. The genes are TRBV29-1 and TRBJ1-4; D is possibly TRBD1 (5 bases). The CDR3 totals 13 residues. Germline V CDR1 and CDR2: SQVTM, ANQGSEA. V was cut by 5 bases and J by 0 bases, with 7 bases left in between.

This chain joins TRBV6-5 and TRBJ2-7; D is perhaps TRBD2 (6 bases). Trimming removed 0 bases from V and 3 bases from J, with 12 bases in between. Germline V lookup: CDR1 MNHEY, CDR2 SVGAGI. The CDR3 spans 15 residues. The CDR3 sequence is CASSYSGGKGYEQYF. As DNA, the CDR3 is TGTGCCAGCAGTTACTCGGGGGGTAAAGGCTACGAGCAGTACTTC.

V and J are TRBV19 and TRBJ2-7; tentatively, D is TRBD1 (5 bases). The CDR3 extends over 12 amino acids. Germline values: CDR1 LNHDA, CDR2 SQIVND (reference sequence). With 3 bases removed from V and 4 bases from J, the gap between germline ends came to 7 bases. CDR3 region: CASSMKGYEQYF. CDR3 coding DNA: TGTGCCAGTAGTATGAAGGGGTACGAGCAGTACTTC.

The chain combines TRBV5-1 with TRBJ1-5; D is ambiguous. CDR3 length: 13 residues. Germline CDR1 and CDR2: SGHRS and YFSETQ. Trimming left V 0 bases short and J 7 bases short, with 8 bases between. As DNA, the CDR3 is TGCGCCAGCAGCTTGGGGGGAGAACAGCCCCAGCATTTT. It specifies CASSLGGEQPQHF.

The CDR3 DNA sequence: TGTGCCAGCAGTCTTCGACTAGCGGGGGCGCAAGAGACCCAGTACTTC. Translation: CASSLRLAGAQETQYF. The chain links TRBV28 to TRBJ2-5; 12 nucleotides match TRBD2. V gave up 5 bases and J gave up 2 bases; unmatched junction bases: 6. This CDR3 region has 16 residues. CDR1 is MDHEN and CDR2 is SYDVKM in the germline V gene.

V gene TRBV7-6 combines with J gene TRBJ2-5, with unresolved D. Trimming stripped 0 bases from V and 4 bases from J, with 3 bases between. The CDR3 runs to 12 residues. Germline V gene sequence: CDR1 SGHVS, CDR2 FNYEAQ. The chain's CDR3 is CASSLAPETQYF. CDR3 in DNA: TGTGCCAGCAGCTTAGCGCCAGAGACCCAGTACTTC.

This clone was seen just once. V usage is TRBV29-1 and J usage is TRBJ2-3; D is ambiguous. Germline assignment: CDR1 SQVTM and CDR2 ANQGSEA. The CDR3 sequence is 10 residues long. V gave up 5 bases and J gave up 6 bases, with 6 bases separating them. The CDR3 loop reads CSVHGDTQYF. CDR3 coding DNA: TGCAGCGTTCACGGGGATACGCAGTATTTT.

The chain is built from TRBV2 and TRBJ2-5; TRBD1 matches at 7 bases. Looked up from germline, CDR1 is SNHLY and CDR2 is FYNNEI. Unmatched junction bases numbered 4, after V lost 3 bases and J lost 3 bases. The CDR3 sequence is 14 residues long. The CDR3 here is CASSDRGMEETQYF. As DNA, the CDR3 is TGTGCCAGCAGTGACAGGGGGATGGAAGAGACCCAGTACTTC. Based on the CDR3 plus reference TRBV2 and TRBJ2-5, the full variable domain is EPEVTQTPSHQVTQMGQEVILRCVPISNHLYFYWYRQILGQKVEFLVSFYNNEISEKSEIFDDQFSVERPDGSNFTLKIRSTKLEDSAMYFCASSDRGMEETQYFGPGTRLLVL.

This clone came up once. The rearrangement uses TRBV5-6 and TRBJ2-4; D gene ambiguous. V lost 4 bases and J 0 bases, leaving 14 bases between the germline ends. This CDR3 is built from 16 residues. Germline values: CDR1 SGHDT, CDR2 YYEEEE. For the CDR3, the DNA is TGTGCCAGCAGCGAGCAGATCTGGGGAGCCAAAAACATTCAGTACTTC. Protein sequence: CASSEQIWGAKNIQYF.

The chain uses TRBV7-2 and TRBJ2-3; 15 bases line up with TRBD2. The CDR3 contains 16 residues. V dropped 5 bases and J dropped 6; count of bases not matched to a gene: 6. CDR1 is SGHTA, CDR2 FQGNSA, per germline. The CDR3, as DNA: TGTGCCAGCAGCCGGGGACTAGCGGGGGGAGGGGATACGCAGTATTTT. Protein: CASSRGLAGGGDTQYF.

The V gene is TRBV7-2, the J gene TRBJ2-3; 12 positions agree with TRBD2. The germline V gene encodes CDR1 SGHTA and CDR2 FQGNSA. The CDR3 spans 17 residues. The V gene end was trimmed by 5 bases and the J gene end by 6 bases; junction bases not matched to a gene: 12. In DNA form, the CDR3 reads TGTGCCAGCAGCCAGCTAGCGGGGGGGCCAGACTCCGATACGCAGTATTTT. Its translation: CASSQLAGGPDSDTQYF.

The chain has TRBV5-4 and TRBJ2-1; D is perhaps TRBD1 (5 bases). With 4 bases removed from V and 8 bases from J, the gap between germline ends came to 13 bases. Per germline, CDR1 SGHNT and CDR2 YYREEE (reference sequence). The CDR3 sequence is 13 residues long. Here the CDR3 reads CASSGNFRDEQFF. The DNA for the CDR3 is TGTGCCAGCAGCGGGAATTTCAGGGATGAGCAGTTCTTC.

The rearrangement uses TRBV10-3 and TRBJ1-5; 8 bases align to TRBD1. The ends lost 6 bases at V and 5 bases at J; junction bases unmatched: 6. CDR3 length equals 14 residues. The germline gives CDR1 ENHRY, CDR2 SYGVKD. The CDR3 loop reads CAISPRQGYQPQHF. As DNA, the CDR3 is TGTGCCATCAGCCCCCGACAGGGGTATCAGCCCCAGCATTTT.

This chain joins TRBV28 and TRBJ1-2; D is perhaps TRBD1 (6 bases). The V end was cut by 4 bases, the J end by 7 bases, with 16 bases between. The CDR3 contains 14 residues. CDR1 is MDHEN and CDR2 is SYDVKM in the germline V gene. The CDR3 here is CASSSGGPRGGYTF. In DNA, the CDR3 is TGTGCCAGCAGTTCGGGGGGGCCGAGGGGTGGCTACACCTTC.

The chain is built from TRBV15 and TRBJ1-6, with 8 nucleotides matching TRBD1. The CDR3 totals 15 residues. Germline V CDR1 and CDR2: LNHNV, YYDKDF (reference sequence). J lost 5 bases, V lost 5 bases, and 5 bases had no gene match. As DNA, the CDR3 is TGTGCCACCAGCCCCCGGACAGGGAATAATTCACCCCTCCACTTT. Translation: CATSPRTGNNSPLHF.

The chain carries TRBV4-3 and TRBJ2-3; D remains unclear. V was trimmed by 4 bases and J by 2 bases, leaving 19 bases between them. Germline CDR1 is LGHNA and CDR2 is YSLEER. This CDR3 comprises 17 residues. CDR3 sequence: CASSRVISNPPTDTQYF. The CDR3 region has the DNA TGCGCCAGCAGCCGAGTCATTTCCAACCCACCCACAGATACGCAGTATTTT.